Detailed here is one T cell receptor beta chain. Its antigen is not known. The authors' processing: Junction-only sequences produced by ImmunoSEQ had no quality scores, so filtering differed. The assay was immunoSEQ multiplex PCR, and TCRdb's table has in-frame clones only and misses some. V and J calls and clone size are as listed in that table; D and trimming were resolved from the DNA. The profile shows hundreds of thousands of clones, under 80% of them singletons. These data come from a study of shared clonotypes between healthy human individuals. Study-level findings and limits: In a few donors, about 5% of naive CD4 clonotypes appeared in common. The genetic and exposure-history diversity represented was limited by few donors.

Trimming cost V 2 bases and J 0 bases, with 8 bases left between them. The length of the CDR3 is 15 residues. Germline V gene lookup returns CDR1 MNHEY and CDR2 SMNVEV (reference sequence). The sequence was collected from a woman between 25 and 40 years old in good health. This rearrangement joins TRBV27 to TRBJ2-1, with D possibly TRBD2 on 5 matching bases. Sequencing was performed on memory CD4+ T cells sorted from blood. The sample's subset: CD45RA-negative fraction. CDR3 sequence reads: CASSLEGSSYNEQFF. The CDR3, as DNA: TGTGCCAGCAGTTTAGAGGGCAGCTCCTACAATGAGCAGTTCTTC.